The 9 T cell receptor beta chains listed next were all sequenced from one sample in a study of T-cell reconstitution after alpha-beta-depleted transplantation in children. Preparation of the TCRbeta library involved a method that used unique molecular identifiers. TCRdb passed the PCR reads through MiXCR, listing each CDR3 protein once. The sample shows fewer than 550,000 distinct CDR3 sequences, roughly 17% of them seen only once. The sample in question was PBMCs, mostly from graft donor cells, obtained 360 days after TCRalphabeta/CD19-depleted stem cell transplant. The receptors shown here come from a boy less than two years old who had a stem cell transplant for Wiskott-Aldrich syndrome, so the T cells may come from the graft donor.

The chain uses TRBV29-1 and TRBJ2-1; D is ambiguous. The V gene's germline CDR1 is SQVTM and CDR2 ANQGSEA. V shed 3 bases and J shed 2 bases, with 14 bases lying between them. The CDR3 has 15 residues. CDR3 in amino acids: CSVDQKGFTYNEQFF. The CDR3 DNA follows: TGCAGCGTTGATCAGAAGGGTTTCACCTACAATGAGCAGTTCTTC.

Written as DNA, the CDR3 is TGTGCCAGCAGCTTAGTACGGGGGGGGAATGAGCAGTTCTTC. Translated, it gives CASSLVRGGNEQFF. V and J are TRBV7-8 and TRBJ2-1, with TRBD2 matching over 8 bases. With 1 base clipped from V and 7 bases from J, the junction kept 3 bases outside the gene matches. This CDR3 has 14 residues. Germline V lookup: CDR1 SGHVS, CDR2 FQNEAQ.

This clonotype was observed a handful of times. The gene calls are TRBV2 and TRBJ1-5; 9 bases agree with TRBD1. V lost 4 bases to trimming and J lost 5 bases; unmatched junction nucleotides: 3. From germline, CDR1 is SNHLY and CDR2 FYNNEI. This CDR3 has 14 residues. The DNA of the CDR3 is TGTGCCAGCAGTGGACAGGGGGTTCATCAGCCCCAGCATTTT. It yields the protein CASSGQGVHQPQHF.

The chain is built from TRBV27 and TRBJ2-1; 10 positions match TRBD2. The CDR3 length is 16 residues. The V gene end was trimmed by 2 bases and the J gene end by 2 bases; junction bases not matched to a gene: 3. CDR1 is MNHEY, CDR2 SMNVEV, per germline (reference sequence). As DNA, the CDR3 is TGTGCCAGCAGTTTAGGGCTAGCGGGAGCCTACAATGAGCAGTTCTTC. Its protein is CASSLGLAGAYNEQFF.

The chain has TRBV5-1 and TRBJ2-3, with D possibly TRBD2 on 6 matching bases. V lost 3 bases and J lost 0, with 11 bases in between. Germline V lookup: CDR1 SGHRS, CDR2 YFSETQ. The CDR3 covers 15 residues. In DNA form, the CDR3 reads TGCGCCAGCAGCTCGGCGGGGACTAGCACAGATACGCAGTATTTT. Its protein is CASSSAGTSTDTQYF.

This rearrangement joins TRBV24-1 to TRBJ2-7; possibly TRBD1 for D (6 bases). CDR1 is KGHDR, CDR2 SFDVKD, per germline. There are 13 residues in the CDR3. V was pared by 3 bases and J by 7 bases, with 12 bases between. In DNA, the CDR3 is TGTGCCACCAGTGATCCAACAGGGAGAGAGCAGTACTTC. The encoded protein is CATSDPTGREQYF.

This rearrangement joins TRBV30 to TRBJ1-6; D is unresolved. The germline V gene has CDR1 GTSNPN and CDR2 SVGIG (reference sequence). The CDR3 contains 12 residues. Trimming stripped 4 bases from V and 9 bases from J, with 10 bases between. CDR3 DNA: TGTGCCTGGATGTCGTTAAGTTCACCCCTCCACTTT. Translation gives CAWMSLSSPLHF.

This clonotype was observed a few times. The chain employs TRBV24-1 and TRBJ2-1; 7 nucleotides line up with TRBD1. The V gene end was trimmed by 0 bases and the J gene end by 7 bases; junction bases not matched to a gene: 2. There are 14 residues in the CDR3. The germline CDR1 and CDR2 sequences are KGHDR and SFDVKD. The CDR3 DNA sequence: TGTGCCACCAGTGATTTGCAACAGGGGAATGAGCAGTTCTTC. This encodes CATSDLQQGNEQFF.

The CDR3 loop reads CASSLYGLAGTDTQYF. The CDR3 coding sequence is TGTGCCAGCAGCCTTTACGGACTAGCGGGAACAGATACGCAGTATTTT. The rearrangement joins TRBV12-3 or TRBV12-4 to TRBJ2-3; 12 bases agree with TRBD2. There are 16 residues in the CDR3. The ends lost 6 bases at V and 3 bases at J; junction bases unmatched: 7.